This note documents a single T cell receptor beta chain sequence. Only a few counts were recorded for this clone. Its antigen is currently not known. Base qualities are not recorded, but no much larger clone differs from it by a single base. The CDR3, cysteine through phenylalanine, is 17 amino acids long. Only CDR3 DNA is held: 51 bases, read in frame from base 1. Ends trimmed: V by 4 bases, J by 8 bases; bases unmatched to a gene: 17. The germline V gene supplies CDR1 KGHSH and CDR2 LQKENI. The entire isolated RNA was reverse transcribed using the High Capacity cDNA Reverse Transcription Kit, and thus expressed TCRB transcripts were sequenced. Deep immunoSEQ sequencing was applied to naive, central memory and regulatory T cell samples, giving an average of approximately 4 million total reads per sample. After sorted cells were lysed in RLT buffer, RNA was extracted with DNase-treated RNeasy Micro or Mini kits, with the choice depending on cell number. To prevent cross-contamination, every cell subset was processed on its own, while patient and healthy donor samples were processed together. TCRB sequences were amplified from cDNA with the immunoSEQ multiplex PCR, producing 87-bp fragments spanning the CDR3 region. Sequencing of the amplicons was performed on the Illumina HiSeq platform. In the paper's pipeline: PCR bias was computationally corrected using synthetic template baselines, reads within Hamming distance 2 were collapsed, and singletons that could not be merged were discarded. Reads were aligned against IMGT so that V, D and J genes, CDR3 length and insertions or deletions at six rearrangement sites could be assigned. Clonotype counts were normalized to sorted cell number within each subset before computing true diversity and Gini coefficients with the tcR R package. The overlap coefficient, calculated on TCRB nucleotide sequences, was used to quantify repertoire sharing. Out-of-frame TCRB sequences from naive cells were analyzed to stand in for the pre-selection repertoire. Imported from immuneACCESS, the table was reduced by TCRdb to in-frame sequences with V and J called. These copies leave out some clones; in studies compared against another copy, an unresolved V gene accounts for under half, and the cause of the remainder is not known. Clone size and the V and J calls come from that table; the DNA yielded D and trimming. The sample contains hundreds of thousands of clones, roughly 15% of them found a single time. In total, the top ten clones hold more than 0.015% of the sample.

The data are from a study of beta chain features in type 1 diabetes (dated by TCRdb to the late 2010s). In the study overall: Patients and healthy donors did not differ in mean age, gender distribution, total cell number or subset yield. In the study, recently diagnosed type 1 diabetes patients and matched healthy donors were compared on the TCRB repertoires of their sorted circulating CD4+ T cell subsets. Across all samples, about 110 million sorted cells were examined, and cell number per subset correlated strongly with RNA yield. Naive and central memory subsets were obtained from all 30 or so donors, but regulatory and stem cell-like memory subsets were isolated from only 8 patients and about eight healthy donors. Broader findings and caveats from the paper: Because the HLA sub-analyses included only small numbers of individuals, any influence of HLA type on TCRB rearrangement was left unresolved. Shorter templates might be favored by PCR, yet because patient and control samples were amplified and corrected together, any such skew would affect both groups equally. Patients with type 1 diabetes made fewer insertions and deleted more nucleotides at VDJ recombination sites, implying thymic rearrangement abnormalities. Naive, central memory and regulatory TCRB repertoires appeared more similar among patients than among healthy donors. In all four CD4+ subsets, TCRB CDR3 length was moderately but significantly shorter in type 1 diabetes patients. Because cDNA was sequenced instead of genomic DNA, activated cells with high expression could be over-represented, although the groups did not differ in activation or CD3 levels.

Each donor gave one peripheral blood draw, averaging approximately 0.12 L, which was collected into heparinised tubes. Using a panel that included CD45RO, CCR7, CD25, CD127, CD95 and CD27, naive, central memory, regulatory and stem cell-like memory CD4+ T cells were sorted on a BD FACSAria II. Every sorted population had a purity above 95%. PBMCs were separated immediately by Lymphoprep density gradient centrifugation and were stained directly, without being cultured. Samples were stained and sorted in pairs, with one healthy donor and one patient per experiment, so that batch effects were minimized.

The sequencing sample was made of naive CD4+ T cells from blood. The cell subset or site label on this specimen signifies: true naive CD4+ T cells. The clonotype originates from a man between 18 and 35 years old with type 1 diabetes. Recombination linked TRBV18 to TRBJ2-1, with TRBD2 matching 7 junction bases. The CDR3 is CASSLPREGTARHEQFF. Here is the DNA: TGTGCCAGCTCACTTCCCAGGGAGGGGACCGCGCGCCATGAGCAGTTCTTC.